This T cell receptor beta chain appears in the sequencing data of a study of blood T cell repertoires in COVID-19. Study as a whole: Whether acute or convalescent, the COVID-19 samples came from the United States, Italy and Spain. From T cells, B-cell-depleted T cells, or PBMCs came the material, which was cDNA or gDNA.

In the study's own analysis: Reference gene primer amplification in the assay estimated nucleated cell counts. Repertoires were generated with immunoSEQ multiplex PCR, while TCRdb's copy carries only in-frame clones and drops some. V, J and clone size derive from that table, while D and trimming were established from the DNA sequence. This sample has fewer than 300,000 clones; approximately 90% occur once, and the top ten carry about 2.2%. The Seattle patients, enrolled during active infection, were followed longitudinally. The source is a woman in her 30s with COVID-19, enrolled during active disease. Input material: peripheral blood.

The CDR3 nucleotides are TGTGCCACCAGGACAGGGGGCTACGAGCAGTACTTC. This translates into CATRTGGYEQYF. The chain has TRBV28 and TRBJ2-7; 10 bases line up with TRBD1. With V trimmed by 10 bases and J by 3 bases, 3 bases remained unmatched. Per germline, CDR1 MDHEN and CDR2 SYDVKM. The CDR3 is made up of 12 amino acids.